The entry that follows covers one T cell receptor (beta chain) sequence. Its antigen is unknown. These data are taken from a study of T cells in Graves' hyperthyroidism and ophthalmopathy. Findings and limits, study-wide: Most expanded thyroid clonotypes above 0.001 also appeared in blood.

The CDR3 is 17 amino acids. V was cut by 1 base and J by 2 bases, with 18 bases left in between. The germline V gene encodes CDR1 SEHNR and CDR2 FQNEAQ (reference sequence). No progression to ophthalmopathy during 18 months of follow-up defined stable disease. Diagnosis of hyperthyroidism was new in patients aged 18 to 65, and its duration was under 2 months. Not enrolled were patients with uncontrolled infection, other autoimmune disease, pregnancy or lactation. From RNA transcripts, TCR beta CDR3 regions were amplified. HTBI primers were employed in a first-round RT-PCR of the TCR CDR3. TCRdb passed the multiplex PCR reads through MiXCR, listing each CDR3 protein once. Counted here are 300,000 to 350,000 distinct CDR3 sequences, around a sixth occurring once; the ten biggest clones make up 49%.

This chain joins TRBV7-9 and TRBJ2-7, with D perhaps matching TRBD1 (5 bases). Sequencing input: blood. The sequence was obtained from a woman in her forties or fifties with Graves' hyperthyroidism. The CDR3 region has the DNA TGTGCCAGCAGCTTAGGACTCCAGGGTTCTCTTGCCTACGAGCAGTACTTC. The encoded protein is CASSLGLQGSLAYEQYF.